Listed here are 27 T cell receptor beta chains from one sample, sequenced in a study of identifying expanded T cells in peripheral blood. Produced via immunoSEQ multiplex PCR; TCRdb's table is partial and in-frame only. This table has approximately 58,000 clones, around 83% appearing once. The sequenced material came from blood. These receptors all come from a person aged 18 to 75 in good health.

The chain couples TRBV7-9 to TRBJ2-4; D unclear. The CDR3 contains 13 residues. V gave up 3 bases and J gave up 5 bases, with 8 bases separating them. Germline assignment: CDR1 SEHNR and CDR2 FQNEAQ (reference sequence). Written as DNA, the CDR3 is TGTGCCAGCAGCTTTTTTTCCGAAAACATTCAGTACTTC. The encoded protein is CASSFFSENIQYF.

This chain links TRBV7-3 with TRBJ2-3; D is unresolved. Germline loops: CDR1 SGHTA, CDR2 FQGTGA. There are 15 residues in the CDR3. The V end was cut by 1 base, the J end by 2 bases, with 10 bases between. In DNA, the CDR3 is TGTGCCAGCAGCTTAAGCGCTCACAACACAGATACGCAGTATTTT. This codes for CASSLSAHNTDTQYF.

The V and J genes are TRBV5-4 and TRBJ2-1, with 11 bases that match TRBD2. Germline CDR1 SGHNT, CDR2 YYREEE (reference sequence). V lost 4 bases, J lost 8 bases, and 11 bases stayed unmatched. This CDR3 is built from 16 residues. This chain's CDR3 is CASSQGSGGARDEQFF. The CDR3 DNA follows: TGTGCCAGCAGCCAAGGTAGCGGGGGGGCCAGGGATGAGCAGTTCTTC.

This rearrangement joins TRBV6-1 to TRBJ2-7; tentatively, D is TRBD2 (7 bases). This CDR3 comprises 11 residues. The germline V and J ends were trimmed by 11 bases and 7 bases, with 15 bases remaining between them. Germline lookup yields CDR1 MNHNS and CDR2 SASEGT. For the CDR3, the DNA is TGTGCCTGCCGCAGGGGAGGGGAGCAGTACGTC. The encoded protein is CACRRGGEQYV.

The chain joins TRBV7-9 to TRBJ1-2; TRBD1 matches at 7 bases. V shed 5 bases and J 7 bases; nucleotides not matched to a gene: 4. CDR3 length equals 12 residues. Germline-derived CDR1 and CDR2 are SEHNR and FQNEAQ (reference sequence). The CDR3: CASSPRQGGYTF. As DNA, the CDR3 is TGTGCCAGCAGCCCGCGACAGGGTGGCTACACCTTC. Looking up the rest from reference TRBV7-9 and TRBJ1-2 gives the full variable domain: DTGVSQNPRHKITKRGQNVTFRCDPISEHNRLYWYRQTLGQGPEFLTYFQNEAQLEKSRLLSDRFSAERPKGSFSTLEIQRTEQGDSAMYLCASSPRQGGYTFGSGTRLTVV.

The CDR3 DNA is TGTGCCAGCAGGTCGGCGCGCACAGGGAACACTGAAGCTTTCTTT. It specifies CASRSARTGNTEAFF. The chain has TRBV6-1 and TRBJ1-1; TRBD1 might be the D (5 bases). Looked up from germline, CDR1 is MNHNS and CDR2 is SASEGT. The CDR3 contains 15 residues. The V gene lost 6 bases and the J gene lost 1 base, with 15 bases spanning the gap.

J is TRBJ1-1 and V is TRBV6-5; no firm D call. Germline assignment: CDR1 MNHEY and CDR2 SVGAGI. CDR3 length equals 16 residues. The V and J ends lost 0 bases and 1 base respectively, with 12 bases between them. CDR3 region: CASSYSMGEQNTEAFF. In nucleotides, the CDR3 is TGTGCCAGCAGTTACTCGATGGGTGAGCAGAACACTGAAGCTTTCTTT.

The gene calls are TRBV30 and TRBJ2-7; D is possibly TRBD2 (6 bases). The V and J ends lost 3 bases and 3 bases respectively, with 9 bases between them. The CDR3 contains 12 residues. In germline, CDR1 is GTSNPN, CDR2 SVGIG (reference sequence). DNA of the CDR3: TGTGCCTGGAGCGGGAGACGCTACGAGCAGTACTTC. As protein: CAWSGRRYEQYF.

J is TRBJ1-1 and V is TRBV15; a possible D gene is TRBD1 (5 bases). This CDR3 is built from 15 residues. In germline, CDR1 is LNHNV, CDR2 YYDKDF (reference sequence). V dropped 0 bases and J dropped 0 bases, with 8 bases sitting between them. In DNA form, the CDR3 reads TGTGCCACCAGCAGAGATTGGGGGTTGAACACTGAAGCTTTCTTT. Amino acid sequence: CATSRDWGLNTEAFF.

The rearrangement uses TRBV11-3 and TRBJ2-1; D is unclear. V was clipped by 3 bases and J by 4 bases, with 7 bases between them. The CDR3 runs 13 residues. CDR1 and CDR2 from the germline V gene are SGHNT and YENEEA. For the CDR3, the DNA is TGTGCCAGCAGCTTTGAGAGGTACAATGAGCAGTTCTTC. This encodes CASSFERYNEQFF.

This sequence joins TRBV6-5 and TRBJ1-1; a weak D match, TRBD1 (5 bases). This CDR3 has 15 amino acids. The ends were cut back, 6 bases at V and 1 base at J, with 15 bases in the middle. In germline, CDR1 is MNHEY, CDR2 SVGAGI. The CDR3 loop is CASRTGTPQNTEAFF. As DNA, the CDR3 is TGTGCCAGCAGAACCGGGACTCCTCAGAACACTGAAGCTTTCTTT.

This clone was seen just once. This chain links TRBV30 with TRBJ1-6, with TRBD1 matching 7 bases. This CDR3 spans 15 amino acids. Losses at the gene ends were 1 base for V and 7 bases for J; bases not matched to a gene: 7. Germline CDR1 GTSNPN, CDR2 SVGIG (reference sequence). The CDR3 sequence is CAWSGGDRPNSPLHF. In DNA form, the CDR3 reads TGTGCCTGGAGTGGAGGGGACAGACCAAATTCACCCCTCCACTTT. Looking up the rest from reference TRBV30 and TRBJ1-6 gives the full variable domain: SQTIHQWPATLVQPVGSPLSLECTVEGTSNPNLYWYRQAAGRGLQLLFYSVGIGQISSEVPQNLSASRPQDRQFILSSKKLLLSDSGFYLCAWSGGDRPNSPLHFGNGTRLTVT.

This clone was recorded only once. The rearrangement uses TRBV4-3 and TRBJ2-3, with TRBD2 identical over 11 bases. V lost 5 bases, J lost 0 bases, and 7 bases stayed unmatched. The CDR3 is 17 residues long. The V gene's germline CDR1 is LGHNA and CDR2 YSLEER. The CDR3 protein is CASSKASGRMSTDTQYF. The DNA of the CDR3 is TGCGCCAGCAGCAAGGCTAGCGGGAGGATGAGCACAGATACGCAGTATTTT.

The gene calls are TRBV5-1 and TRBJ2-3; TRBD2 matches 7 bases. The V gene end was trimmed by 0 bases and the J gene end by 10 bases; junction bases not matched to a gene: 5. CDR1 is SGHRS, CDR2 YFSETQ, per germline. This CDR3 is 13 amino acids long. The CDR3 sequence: CASSLGRGSAQYF. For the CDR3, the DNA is TGCGCCAGCAGCTTGGGGCGGGGGAGTGCGCAGTATTTT.

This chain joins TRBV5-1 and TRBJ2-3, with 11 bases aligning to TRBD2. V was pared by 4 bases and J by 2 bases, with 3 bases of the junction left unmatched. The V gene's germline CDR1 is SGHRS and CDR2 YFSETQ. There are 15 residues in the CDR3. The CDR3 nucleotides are TGCGCCAGCAGCATACTAGCGGGGGCCACAGATACGCAGTATTTT. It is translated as CASSILAGATDTQYF.

The CDR3 loop is CASSLAAGGQETQYF. CDR3 sequence (DNA): TGCGCCAGCAGCTTGGCGGCGGGAGGGCAAGAGACCCAGTACTTC. The chain couples TRBV5-1 to TRBJ2-5; 9 bases fit TRBD2. Germline CDR1 SGHRS, CDR2 YFSETQ. V was pared by 0 bases and J by 2 bases, with 2 bases of the junction left unmatched. The CDR3 contains 15 residues.

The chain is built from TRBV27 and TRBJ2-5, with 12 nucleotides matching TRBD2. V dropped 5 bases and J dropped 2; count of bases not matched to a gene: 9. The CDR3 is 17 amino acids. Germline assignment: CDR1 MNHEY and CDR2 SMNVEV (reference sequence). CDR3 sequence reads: CASSRRLAGAIQETQYF. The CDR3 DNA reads TGTGCCAGCAGTCGAAGACTAGCGGGGGCGATACAAGAGACCCAGTACTTC.

The CDR3 is CAWHGGHNGDGYTF. CDR3 DNA: TGTGCCTGGCACGGGGGGCATAACGGGGATGGCTACACCTTC. The chain recombines TRBV30 with TRBJ1-2; a weak D match, TRBD1 (6 bases). The ends were cut back, 5 bases at V and 6 bases at J, with 19 bases in the middle. The CDR3 has 14 amino acids. In germline, CDR1 is GTSNPN, CDR2 SVGIG (reference sequence). Combining the CDR3 with reference TRBV30 and TRBJ1-2 gives the whole variable domain SQTIHQWPATLVQPVGSPLSLECTVEGTSNPNLYWYRQAAGRGLQLLFYSVGIGQISSEVPQNLSASRPQDRQFILSSKKLLLSDSGFYLCAWHGGHNGDGYTFGSGTRLTVV.

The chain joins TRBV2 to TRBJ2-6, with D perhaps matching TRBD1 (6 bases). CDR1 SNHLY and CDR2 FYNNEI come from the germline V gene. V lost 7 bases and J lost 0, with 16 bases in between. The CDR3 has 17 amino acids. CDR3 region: CASTGDRLNSGANVLTF. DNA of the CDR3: TGTGCCAGCACCGGTGACAGGTTAAACTCTGGGGCCAACGTCCTGACTTTC.

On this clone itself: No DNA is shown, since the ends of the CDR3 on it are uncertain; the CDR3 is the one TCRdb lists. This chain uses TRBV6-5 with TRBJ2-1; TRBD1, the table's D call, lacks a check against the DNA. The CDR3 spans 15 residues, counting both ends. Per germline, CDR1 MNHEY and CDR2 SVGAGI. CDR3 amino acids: CASTSVGAGYNEQFF.

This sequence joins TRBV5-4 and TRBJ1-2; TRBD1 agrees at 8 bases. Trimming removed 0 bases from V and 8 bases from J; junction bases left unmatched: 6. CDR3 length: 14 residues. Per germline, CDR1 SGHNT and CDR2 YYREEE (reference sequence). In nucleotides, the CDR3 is TGTGCCAGCAGCTTGGCAGGACAGGGAAAGGGCTACACCTTC. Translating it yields CASSLAGQGKGYTF.

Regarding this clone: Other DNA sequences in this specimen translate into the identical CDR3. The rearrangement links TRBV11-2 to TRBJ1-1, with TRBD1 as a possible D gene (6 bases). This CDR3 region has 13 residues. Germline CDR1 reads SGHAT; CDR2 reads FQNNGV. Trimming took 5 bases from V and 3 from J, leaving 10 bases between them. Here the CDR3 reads CASSVQGYTEAFF. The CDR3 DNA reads TGTGCCAGCAGCGTACAGGGATACACTGAAGCTTTCTTT.

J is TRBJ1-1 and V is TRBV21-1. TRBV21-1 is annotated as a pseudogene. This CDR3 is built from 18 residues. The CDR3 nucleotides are TGTGCCAGCAGCAAAGCTTGGGGGTCAGGCAAAGATTACACTGAAGCTTTCTTT. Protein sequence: CASSKAWGSGKDYTEAFF.

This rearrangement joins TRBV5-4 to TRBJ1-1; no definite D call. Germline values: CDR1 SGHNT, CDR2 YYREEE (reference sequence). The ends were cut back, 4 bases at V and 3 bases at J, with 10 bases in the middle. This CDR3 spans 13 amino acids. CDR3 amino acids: CASSPNSDTEAFF. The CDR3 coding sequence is TGTGCCAGCAGCCCCAACTCGGACACTGAAGCTTTCTTT.

The CDR3 bases are TGTGCCAGCAGCTTACAGGGCGTGGCATACGAGCAGTACGTC. This gives the protein CASSLQGVAYEQYV. This sequence joins TRBV7-2 and TRBJ2-7, with a tentative D call TRBD1 (5 bases). Trimming removed 2 bases at V and 4 bases at J, with 12 bases between. The CDR3 has 14 amino acids. From germline, CDR1 is SGHTA and CDR2 FQGNSA.

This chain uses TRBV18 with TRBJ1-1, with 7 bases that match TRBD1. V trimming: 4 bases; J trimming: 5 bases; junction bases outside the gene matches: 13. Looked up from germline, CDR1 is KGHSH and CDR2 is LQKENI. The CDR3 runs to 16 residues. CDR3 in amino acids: CASSQIPWTGRTEAFF. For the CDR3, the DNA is TGTGCCAGCTCACAGATACCTTGGACAGGAAGGACTGAAGCTTTCTTT.

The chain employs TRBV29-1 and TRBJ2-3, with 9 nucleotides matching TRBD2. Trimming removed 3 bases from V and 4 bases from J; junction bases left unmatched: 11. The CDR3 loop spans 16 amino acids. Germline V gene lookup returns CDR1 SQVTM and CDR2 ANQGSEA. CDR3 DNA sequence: TGCAGCGTTGAGGTAGCGGGAGAGGTTTTGGCAGATACGCAGTATTTT. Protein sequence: CSVEVAGEVLADTQYF.